This T cell receptor (beta chain) was recovered during a study of shared clonotypes between healthy human individuals. CDR1 is ENHRY, CDR2 SYGVKD, per germline. Trimming took 5 bases from V and 4 from J; bases not matched to a gene: 6. The CDR3 loop spans 17 amino acids. The table came from immunoSEQ multiplex PCR; TCRdb's copy has only in-frame clones and leaves some out. The sample holds about 2.2 million clones; roughly 93% are singletons and the top ten take more than 1.5%. Selected positively for CCR7 and CD45RO-negative, naive CD8 cells excluded terminally differentiated effector memory CD45RA+ cells.

Input material: naive CD8+ T cells from PBMCs. The clonotype was recovered from a man aged 18-30 years in good health. Some clones in this sample may be carry-over from other donors' samples. The chain recombines TRBV10-3 with TRBJ2-2; 14 positions match TRBD2. In DNA, the CDR3 is TGTGCCATCAGTTGGACTAGCGGGAGGATCGGCACCGGGGAGCTGTTTTTT. This codes for CAISWTSGRIGTGELFF.